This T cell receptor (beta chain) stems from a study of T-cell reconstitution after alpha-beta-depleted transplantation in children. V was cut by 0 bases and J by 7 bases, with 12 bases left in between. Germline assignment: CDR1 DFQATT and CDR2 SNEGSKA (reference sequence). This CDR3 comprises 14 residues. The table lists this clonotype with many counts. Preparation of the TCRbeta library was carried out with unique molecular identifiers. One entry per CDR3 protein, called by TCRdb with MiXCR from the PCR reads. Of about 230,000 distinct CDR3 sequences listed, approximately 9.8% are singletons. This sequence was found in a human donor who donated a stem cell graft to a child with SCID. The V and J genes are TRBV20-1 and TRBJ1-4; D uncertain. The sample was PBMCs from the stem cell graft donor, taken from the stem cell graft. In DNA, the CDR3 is TGCAGTGCTAGAGACCCCTTGTCCGGTGAAAAACTGTTTTTT. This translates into CSARDPLSGEKLFF.